This T cell receptor (beta chain) originates from a study of CD8+ T cells in alopecia areata. Across the study: Each of the treated patients was given oral tofacitinib, 5 to 10 mg twice daily, for moderate-to-severe alopecia areata. Study-level findings and limits: A large proportion of expanded lesional clones were detected persisting in scalp and blood during tofacitinib. Scalp repertoires also include resident alphabeta T cells from normal skin.

V was pared by 3 bases and J by 9 bases, with 8 bases of the junction left unmatched. The germline gives CDR1 SGHDT, CDR2 YYEEEE. The CDR3 runs to 16 residues. Isolated RNA was reverse transcribed into cDNA used as the sequencing template. Sequencing used immunoSEQ multiplex PCR; TCRdb keeps in-frame clones, though not all of them. This table holds 200,000 to 250,000 clones, around 65% found once. Comment on this clone: Its antigen is unidentified.

The sample's treatment: oral pan-JAK inhibitor, 5-10 mg twice daily. Lesional scalp punch biopsies and peripheral blood were collected from alopecia areata patients. The rearrangement uses TRBV5-6 and TRBJ1-6, with 11 positions matching TRBD1. This clonotype originated in a human donor with alopecia areata. The sample consisted of CD4+ T cells sorted from blood, taken at week 4, from a patient treated with tofacitinib. The CDR3 bases are TGTGCCAGCAGCTCGTGGACAGGGGGCTTGGGTTCACCCCTCCACTTT. This gives the protein CASSSWTGGLGSPLHF.